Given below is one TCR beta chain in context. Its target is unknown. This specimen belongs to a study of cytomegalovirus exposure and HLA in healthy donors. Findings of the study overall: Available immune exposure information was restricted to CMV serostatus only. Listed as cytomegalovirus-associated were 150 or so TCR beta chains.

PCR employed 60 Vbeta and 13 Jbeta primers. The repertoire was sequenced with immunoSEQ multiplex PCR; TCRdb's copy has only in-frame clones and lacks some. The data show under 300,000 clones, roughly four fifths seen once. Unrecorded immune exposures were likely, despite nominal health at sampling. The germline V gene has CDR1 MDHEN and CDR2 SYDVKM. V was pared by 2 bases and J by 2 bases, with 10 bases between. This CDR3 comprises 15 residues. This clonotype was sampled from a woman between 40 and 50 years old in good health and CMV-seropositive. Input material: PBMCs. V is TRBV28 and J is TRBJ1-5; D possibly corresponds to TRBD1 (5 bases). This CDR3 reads CASSLGGAGNQPQHF. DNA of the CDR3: TGTGCCAGCAGTTTAGGAGGGGCCGGCAATCAGCCCCAGCATTTT. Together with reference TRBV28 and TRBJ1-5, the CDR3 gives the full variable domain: DVKVTQSSRYLVKRTGEKVFLECVQDMDHENMFWYRQDPGLGLRLIYFSYDVKMKEKGDIPEGYSVSREKKERFSLILESASTNQTSMYLCASSLGGAGNQPQHFGDGTRLSIL.